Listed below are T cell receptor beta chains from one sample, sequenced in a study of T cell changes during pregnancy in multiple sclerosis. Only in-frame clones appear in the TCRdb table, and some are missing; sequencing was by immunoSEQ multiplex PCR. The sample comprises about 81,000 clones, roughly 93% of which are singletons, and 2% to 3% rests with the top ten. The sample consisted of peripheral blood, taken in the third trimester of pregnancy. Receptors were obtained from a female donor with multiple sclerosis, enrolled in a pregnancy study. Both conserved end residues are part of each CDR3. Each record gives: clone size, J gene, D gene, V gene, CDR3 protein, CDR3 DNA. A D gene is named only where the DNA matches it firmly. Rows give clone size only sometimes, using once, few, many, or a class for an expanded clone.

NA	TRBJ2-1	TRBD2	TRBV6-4	CASSDGGAYNEQFF	TGTGCCAGCAGTGACGGGGGGGCCTACAATGAGCAGTTCTTC
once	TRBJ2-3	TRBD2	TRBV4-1	CASSQGPGLRTDTQYF	TGCGCCAGCAGCCAAGGGCCGGGACTACGCACAGATACGCAGTATTTT
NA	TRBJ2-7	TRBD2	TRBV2	CASTDRASGGNQYF	TGTGCCAGCACCGACAGGGCTAGCGGGGGGAATCAGTACTTC
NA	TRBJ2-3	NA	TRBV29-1	CSVEPVDTQYF	TGCAGCGTTGAACCTGTGGATACGCAGTATTTT
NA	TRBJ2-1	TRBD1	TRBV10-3	CATTRTGENEQFF	TGTGCCACAACCAGGACAGGGGAGAATGAGCAGTTCTTC
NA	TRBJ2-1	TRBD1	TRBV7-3	CASSARDRVEGHNEQFF	TGTGCCAGCAGCGCCCGGGACAGGGTGGAAGGGCACAATGAGCAGTTCTTC
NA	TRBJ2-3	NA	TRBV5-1	CASSFSRGLVDTQYF	TGCGCCAGCAGCTTTAGTCGGGGTTTAGTAGATACGCAGTATTTT
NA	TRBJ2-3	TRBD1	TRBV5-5	CASSFPTGGAEDTQYF	TGTGCCAGCAGCTTCCCGACAGGGGGCGCGGAAGATACGCAGTATTTT
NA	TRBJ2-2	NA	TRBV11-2	CASSQDRLPNTGELFF	TGTGCCAGCAGCCAGGACAGACTTCCGAACACCGGGGAGCTGTTTTTT
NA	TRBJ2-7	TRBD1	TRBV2	CAIIGAGTGDSHEQYF	TGTGCCATCATAGGTGCCGGGACAGGGGATAGCCACGAGCAGTACTTC
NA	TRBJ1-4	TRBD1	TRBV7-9	CASSSTGGYNEKLFF	TGTGCCAGCAGCTCCACAGGGGGCTATAATGAAAAACTGTTTTTT
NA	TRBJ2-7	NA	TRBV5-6	CASSLATGYEQYF	TGTGCCAGCAGCTTGGCGACAGGCTACGAGCAGTACTTC
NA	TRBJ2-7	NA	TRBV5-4	CASSLEGPYEQYF	TGTGCCAGCAGCTTGGAGGGGCCCTACGAGCAGTACTTC
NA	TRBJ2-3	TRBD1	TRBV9	CASSVHRDRSTDTQYF	TGTGCCAGCAGCGTACACCGGGACAGAAGCACAGATACGCAGTATTTT
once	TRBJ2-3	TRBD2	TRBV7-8	CASSFLAGGSTDTQYF	TGTGCCAGCAGCTTCCTAGCGGGGGGGAGCACAGATACGCAGTATTTT
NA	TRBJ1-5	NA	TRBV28	CAMRPAGIGQPQHF	TGTGCCATGCGACCCGCGGGGATCGGTCAGCCCCAGCATTTT
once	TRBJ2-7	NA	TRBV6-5	CASSPSASSYEQYF	TGTGCCAGCAGTCCCTCCGCCAGCTCCTACGAGCAGTACTTC
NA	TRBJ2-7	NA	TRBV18	CASSQAQGSYEQYF	TGTGCCAGCTCACAAGCTCAGGGATCCTACGAGCAGTACTTC
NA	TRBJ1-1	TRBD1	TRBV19	CASSHHRDRVYFTEAFF	TGTGCCAGTAGCCATCACCGGGACAGGGTCTATTTCACTGAAGCTTTCTTT
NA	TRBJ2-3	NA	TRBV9	CASSHTGSQGDTQYF	TGTGCCAGCAGCCATACGGGATCCCAGGGGGATACGCAGTATTTT
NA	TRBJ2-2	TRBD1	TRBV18	CASSPPGQTNTGELFF	TGTGCCAGCTCACCTCCGGGACAGACGAACACCGGGGAGCTGTTTTTT
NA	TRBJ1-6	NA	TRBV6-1	CASGSGSGNSPLHF	TGTGCCAGCGGTTCGGGTAGCGGTAATTCACCCCTCCACTTT
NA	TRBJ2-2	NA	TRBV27	CASSFSAYYTGELFF	TGTGCCAGCAGTTTCTCAGCGTACTACACCGGGGAGCTGTTTTTT
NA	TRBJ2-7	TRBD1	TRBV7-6	CASSHGQGANEQYF	TGTGCCAGCAGCCACGGACAGGGGGCCAATGAGCAGTACTTC
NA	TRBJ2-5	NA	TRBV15	CATSRGVLQTAEETQYF	TGTGCCACCAGCAGGGGTGTTTTACAGACAGCCGAAGAGACCCAGTACTTC
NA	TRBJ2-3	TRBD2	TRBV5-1	CASSLMPSGGTSTDTQYF	TGCGCCAGCAGCCTGATGCCTAGCGGGGGAACAAGCACAGATACGCAGTATTTT
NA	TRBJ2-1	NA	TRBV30	CAWDGLRTYNEQFF	TGTGCCTGGGATGGACTACGAACCTACAATGAGCAGTTCTTC